These 14 T cell receptor beta chains share one sample of origin, sequenced in a study of human T cells and chemical hapten exposure. The time point denotes: patch test 3, about 24 weeks after DPC sensitization. Treatment described: therapeutic diphenylcyclopropenone sensitization with weekly scalp DPC. TCRdb reanalysed the RACE reads using MiXCR and keeps one entry per CDR3 protein. Among under 200,000 distinct CDR3 sequences listed, 25% to 30% were seen once. The input for sequencing was whole blood, taken in connection with sensitization to the hapten diphenylcyclopropenone (DPC). The receptors were gathered from a woman between 18 and 30 years old with alopecia areata. Some clones in this sample may be carry-over from other donors' samples.

This rearrangement joins TRBV20-1 to TRBJ1-4; possible D gene TRBD1, 5 bases. Per the germline V gene, CDR1 is DFQATT and CDR2 is SNEGSKA (reference sequence). The CDR3 is 11 residues long. V was shortened by 5 bases and J by 9 bases, with 10 bases between the two germline ends. The CDR3, as DNA: TGCAGTGCTGACGGGGGACAAAAACTGTTTTTT. It specifies CSADGGQKLFF.

This clonotype was observed at least ten times. The chain joins TRBV9 to TRBJ1-1; maybe TRBD1 (6 bases). Germline CDR1 and CDR2: SGDLS and YYNGEE. The V end lost 0 bases, the J end lost 7 bases, and 10 bases lay between the germline ends. The CDR3 runs 13 residues. The CDR3: CASSVVGAGEAFF. CDR3 nucleotide sequence: TGTGCCAGCAGCGTAGTGGGGGCCGGTGAAGCTTTCTTT.

This clonotype was seen just once. J is TRBJ2-3 and V is TRBV4-3; D is uncertain. Deletions cut 0 bases from V and 5 bases from J, with 12 bases between. Germline CDR1 reads LGHNA; CDR2 reads YSLEER. The CDR3 consists of 15 residues. The CDR3 bases are TGCGCCAGCAGCCAAGATAACACTCGGATAGATACGCAGTATTTT. The encoded protein is CASSQDNTRIDTQYF.

A few counts support this clonotype. The CDR3 reads CASSQRTLGEQYF. CDR3 sequence (DNA): TGTGCCAGCAGTCAAAGGACGTTGGGCGAGCAGTACTTC. J is TRBJ2-7 and V is TRBV2; D call uncertain. The CDR3 has 13 amino acids. Looked up from germline, CDR1 is SNHLY and CDR2 is FYNNEI. The V end lost 5 bases, the J end lost 6 bases, and 14 bases lay between the germline ends.

This clonotype appeared once. The rearrangement links TRBV11-2 to TRBJ2-1; D is undetermined. The CDR3 extends over 13 amino acids. Germline-derived CDR1 and CDR2 are SGHAT and FQNNGV. Trimming took 5 bases from V and 8 from J, leaving 13 bases between them. CDR3 amino acids: CASSPRLLDEQFF. CDR3 sequence (DNA): TGTGCCAGCAGCCCCCGACTGCTAGATGAGCAGTTCTTC.

The sample holds a few counts of this clonotype. The V call is TRBV29-1, the J call TRBJ2-1, with TRBD1 matching 10 bases. Per germline, CDR1 SQVTM and CDR2 ANQGSEA. The CDR3 covers 11 residues. V shed 6 bases, J shed 16 bases, and the junction held 9 bases outside the gene matches. This CDR3 is CSVPGDRGFFF. Written as DNA, the CDR3 is TGCAGCGTACCCGGGGACAGGGGCTTTTTCTTC.

This clonotype was seen a handful of times. The chain is built from TRBV9 and TRBJ1-1; D unresolved. Germline lookup yields CDR1 SGDLS and CDR2 YYNGEE. Trimming took off 3 bases at V and 3 bases at J, with 9 bases between the two ends. This CDR3 is 13 amino acids long. The CDR3 DNA follows: TGTGCCAGCAGCGAAGTCGGGGACACTGAAGCTTTCTTT. It is translated as CASSEVGDTEAFF. The entire variable domain, with the rest obtained from reference TRBV9 and TRBJ1-1, is as follows: DSGVTQTPKHLITATGQRVTLRCSPRSGDLSVYWYQQSLDQGLQFLIQYYNGEERAKGNILERFSAQQFPDLHSELNLSSLELGDSALYFCASSEVGDTEAFFGQGTRLTVV.

This clonotype was seen a handful of times. V and J are TRBV10-3 and TRBJ2-5, with TRBD2 matching over 9 bases. The trim removed 11 bases at V and 1 base at J, leaving 8 bases unmatched. Germline CDR1 and CDR2: ENHRY and SYGVKD. This CDR3 spans 14 amino acids. The CDR3 coding sequence is TGTGCCTCATCTAGCGGGAAAACCCAAGAGACCCAGTACTTC. As protein: CASSSGKTQETQYF.

This clonotype showed up many times. The chain carries TRBV4-1 and TRBJ2-4, with TRBD2 as a possible D gene (5 bases). The CDR3 loop spans 18 amino acids. Germline values: CDR1 MGHRA, CDR2 YSYEKL. Trimming shortened V by 3 bases and J by 0 bases, and 18 bases separated the two germline ends. The CDR3 region is CASSHGPLAGVAKNIQYF. Here the CDR3 DNA reads TGCGCCAGCAGCCATGGCCCTCTAGCCGGGGTAGCCAAAAACATTCAGTACTTC.

This chain joins TRBV29-1 and TRBJ1-2, with a tentative D call TRBD1 (5 bases). Trimming left V 7 bases short and J 7 bases short, with 16 bases between. Germline V gene lookup returns CDR1 SQVTM and CDR2 ANQGSEA. This CDR3 contains 12 residues. CDR3 coding DNA: TGCAGCGCTGAGGGGCAGGGAGGTGGCTACACCTTC. Its translation: CSAEGQGGGYTF.

V gene TRBV11-1 combines with J gene TRBJ2-3; 10 positions agree with TRBD2. J was trimmed by 1 base and V by 5 bases; bases with no gene match: 6. Germline CDR1 reads SGHAT; CDR2 reads FQDESV (reference sequence). CDR3 length: 16 amino acids. As DNA, the CDR3 is TGTGCCAGCAGCCCGATAGCGGGAGGTGGCACAGATACGCAGTATTTT. This sequence encodes CASSPIAGGGTDTQYF.

The sample holds a few counts of this clonotype. This chain joins TRBV7-2 and TRBJ2-2; TRBD2 is a possible D gene (5 bases). CDR1 is SGHTA, CDR2 FQGNSA, per germline. V shed 9 bases and J shed 4 bases, with 15 bases lying between them. The CDR3 consists of 14 residues. The chain's CDR3 is CASLGGRITGELFF. The DNA of the CDR3 is TGTGCCAGTTTAGGCGGGCGCATCACCGGGGAGCTGTTTTTT.

V is TRBV4-1 and J is TRBJ1-1; D perhaps matches TRBD1 (5 bases). This CDR3 has 15 amino acids. Germline CDR1 reads MGHRA; CDR2 reads YSYEKL. The V end was cut by 0 bases, the J end by 6 bases, with 14 bases between. In DNA form, the CDR3 reads TGCGCCAGCAGCCAAGAGAAGGGGTATATCGCTGAAGCTTTCTTT. Translation: CASSQEKGYIAEAFF.

In this sample, this clonotype turned up once. CDR3 sequence reads: CASSQEATGNTGELFF. The CDR3 nucleotides read TGCGCCAGCAGCCAAGAAGCAACGGGTAACACCGGGGAGCTGTTTTTT. The genes are TRBV4-1 and TRBJ2-2; D gene uncertain. CDR1 is MGHRA, CDR2 YSYEKL, per germline. The CDR3 contains 16 residues. V dropped 0 bases and J dropped 2 bases, with 10 bases sitting between them.